This paragraph reports one T cell receptor (beta chain). Assay execution proceeded at the deep level. This table comes from immunoSEQ multiplex PCR, and its TCRdb copy is limited to in-frame clones, with some not included. This sample has about 2 million clones, with about 95% found just once. Naive CD8 cells lacked CD45RO, underwent positive selection for CCR7 and left out terminally differentiated effector memory CD45RA+ cells. Within Nashville, Tennessee resided all donors, each a Caucasian adult. The data derive from a study of shared clonotypes between healthy human individuals. The V gene's germline CDR1 is MNHEY and CDR2 SMNVEV (reference sequence). The CDR3 has 14 residues. With 7 bases clipped from V and 4 bases from J, the junction kept 5 bases outside the gene matches.

The sequence derives from a man between 18 and 29 years old in good health. V usage is TRBV27 and J usage is TRBJ2-2, with TRBD1 identical over 8 bases. Sequences were obtained from naive CD8+ T cells sorted from blood. This chain's CDR3 is CASKDRVGTGELFF. Written as DNA, the CDR3 is TGTGCCAGCAAGGACAGGGTAGGCACCGGGGAGCTGTTTTTT.